This entry lists 26 T cell receptor beta chains sequenced from one sample in a study of cytomegalovirus exposure and HLA in healthy donors. PCR used 60 Vbeta primers and 13 Jbeta primers. The table came from immunoSEQ multiplex PCR; TCRdb's copy has only in-frame clones and leaves some out. The table lists about 180,000 clones, about 80% of them singletons. The sample was PBMCs. The source of these receptors is a woman aged 35 to 49 in good health and CMV-seronegative.

The chain has TRBV28 and TRBJ1-2, with 9 bases aligning to TRBD1. V was clipped by 6 bases and J by 7 bases; unmatched bases: 15. Germline V lookup: CDR1 MDHEN, CDR2 SYDVKM. The CDR3 contains 16 residues. The CDR3 coding sequence is TGTGCCAGCAGCCCTCTGTTAACACAGGGGGCGAGTGGCTACACCTTC. Encoded protein: CASSPLLTQGASGYTF.

The V gene is TRBV5-6, the J gene TRBJ2-5; 13 nucleotides align to TRBD2. Germline loops: CDR1 SGHDT, CDR2 YYEEEE. Trimming at V came to 4 bases and at J to 4 bases, leaving 16 bases not matched to a gene. This CDR3 has 19 residues. The CDR3 region has the DNA TGTGCCAGCAGCGCTCAGCGGGGGACTAGCGGGGTCTATCGAGAGACCCAGTACTTC. Translating gives CASSAQRGTSGVYRETQYF.

The chain is built from TRBV4-2 and TRBJ1-2; TRBD1 matches at 7 bases. CDR1 and CDR2 from the germline V gene are LGHNA and YNFKEQ. Trimming cost V 3 bases and J 2 bases; bases outside gene matches: 15. The CDR3 covers 18 residues. The CDR3 coding sequence is TGTGCCAGCAGCCAGGAGCAGGGGGGCAGACGGTTAAACTATGGCTACACCTTC. It specifies CASSQEQGGRRLNYGYTF.

This clone was recorded only once. CDR3 nucleotides: TGTGCCAGCAGCCTGACAAATGAGCAGTTCTTC. Translating it yields CASSLTNEQFF. This chain joins TRBV14 and TRBJ2-1; D unresolved. Germline values: CDR1 SGHDN, CDR2 FVKESK. The CDR3 length is 11 residues. Trimming stripped 4 bases from V and 7 bases from J, with 5 bases between.

In nucleotides, the CDR3 is TGCAGCGTGGGAACAGGGGGTCTGCCTGAGGCCCAGTACTTC. Translated, it gives CSVGTGGLPEAQYF. V and J are TRBV29-1 and TRBJ2-5; TRBD1 aligns across 8 bases. There are 14 residues in the CDR3. The junction had 15 bases not matched to a gene; V was cut back by 6 bases and J by 9 bases. Germline V gene lookup returns CDR1 SQVTM and CDR2 ANQGSEA.

This chain links TRBV30 with TRBJ2-6; no clear D gene. Trimming left V 8 bases short and J 3 bases short, with 14 bases between. The CDR3 has 14 amino acids. Germline-derived CDR1 and CDR2 are GTSNPN and SVGIG (reference sequence). CDR3 sequence reads: CARASPGGANVLTF. CDR3 nucleotides: TGTGCCCGCGCCTCTCCCGGTGGGGCCAACGTCCTGACTTTC.

This clone was seen only once. This chain links TRBV5-4 with TRBJ2-1, with TRBD1 identical over 9 bases. V trimming: 0 bases; J trimming: 3 bases; junction bases outside the gene matches: 4. From germline, CDR1 is SGHNT and CDR2 YYREEE (reference sequence). The length of the CDR3 is 16 residues. The CDR3 is CASSLGQGGIYNEQFF. CDR3 coding DNA: TGTGCCAGCAGCTTGGGACAGGGGGGAATCTACAATGAGCAGTTCTTC.

The chain combines TRBV9 with TRBJ2-1; the match to TRBD2 covers 7 bases. Losses at the gene ends were 0 bases for V and 8 bases for J; bases not matched to a gene: 11. The CDR3 spans 16 residues. CDR1 is SGDLS and CDR2 is YYNGEE in the germline V gene. CDR3 loop: CASSVVWEGRRDEQFF. Here the CDR3 DNA reads TGTGCCAGCAGCGTAGTGTGGGAGGGCCGGCGCGATGAGCAGTTCTTC.

The chain has TRBV19 and TRBJ1-1, with D perhaps matching TRBD1 (5 bases). The CDR3 is 15 amino acids. V was trimmed by 1 base and J by 1 base, leaving 10 bases between them. Germline loops: CDR1 LNHDA, CDR2 SQIVND (reference sequence). CDR3: CASSIAGWKNTEAFF. CDR3 nucleotide sequence: TGTGCCAGTAGTATAGCAGGGTGGAAGAACACTGAAGCTTTCTTT.

The rearrangement joins TRBV9 to TRBJ2-1, with D possibly being TRBD2 (5 bases). V shed 0 bases and J shed 0 bases, with 22 bases lying between them. The CDR3 is 20 residues long. Per the germline V gene, CDR1 is SGDLS and CDR2 is YYNGEE. The CDR3 nucleotides are TGTGCCAGCAGCGTAGGAGGGAGTATATTTAACCAAAGCTCCTACAATGAGCAGTTCTTC. Translated, it gives CASSVGGSIFNQSSYNEQFF.

The CDR3 DNA follows: TGTGCCAGCAGCTTAGCGGGGGGGGGCCCCGGTAATGAGCAGTTCTTC. It specifies CASSLAGGGPGNEQFF. V is TRBV7-2 and J is TRBJ2-1; D is perhaps TRBD2 (7 bases). Germline V lookup: CDR1 SGHTA, CDR2 FQGNSA. The CDR3 has 16 residues. Trimming pared 0 bases from V and 7 bases from J, leaving 16 bases between.

The chain combines TRBV6-1 with TRBJ2-7; 7 nucleotides line up with TRBD1. This CDR3 comprises 14 residues. The germline V gene encodes CDR1 MNHNS and CDR2 SASEGT. The ends lost 5 bases at V and 3 bases at J; junction bases unmatched: 7. CDR3 nucleotides: TGTGCCAGCAGTACGGGACAGTACTTCTACGAGCAGTACTTC. Translating gives CASSTGQYFYEQYF.

The CDR3 region is CASSLIPGTSGRAHNEQFF. Written as DNA, the CDR3 is TGTGCCAGCAGCTTAATCCCCGGGACTAGCGGGAGAGCGCACAATGAGCAGTTCTTC. The J gene is TRBJ2-1, the V gene TRBV7-3, with 14 bases lining up with TRBD2. V trimming: 1 base; J trimming: 5 bases; junction bases outside the gene matches: 10. Germline-derived CDR1 and CDR2 are SGHTA and FQGTGA. This CDR3 has 19 residues.

This clone showed up just once. The rearrangement joins TRBV5-4 to TRBJ1-5, with D tentatively TRBD1 (5 bases). The CDR3 totals 15 residues. The V end was cut by 2 bases, the J end by 4 bases, with 13 bases between. Germline V gives CDR1 SGHNT, CDR2 YYREEE (reference sequence). CDR3 sequence: CASSFGGNKNQPQHF. The CDR3 DNA reads TGTGCCAGCAGCTTCGGGGGGAATAAGAATCAGCCCCAGCATTTT.

As DNA, the CDR3 is TGTGCCAGCAGCCAAAACAGGGTGGGGGAGCAGTACTTC. Protein sequence: CASSQNRVGEQYF. The chain employs TRBV14 and TRBJ2-5; tentatively, D is TRBD1 (6 bases). CDR3 size: 13 residues. CDR1 and CDR2 from the germline V gene are SGHDN and FVKESK. The V gene lost 2 bases and the J gene lost 11 bases, with 15 bases spanning the gap.

The chain links TRBV6-1 to TRBJ1-1; weak D call: TRBD1 (5 bases). Germline CDR1 MNHNS, CDR2 SASEGT. This CDR3 is built from 15 residues. Trimming cost V 0 bases and J 1 base, with 9 bases left between them. The CDR3 loop is CASSEATDPNTEAFF. CDR3 sequence (DNA): TGTGCCAGCAGTGAAGCGACAGACCCGAACACTGAAGCTTTCTTT.

This clone came up once. This rearrangement joins TRBV25-1 to TRBJ1-2; D is perhaps TRBD1 (5 bases). The CDR3 consists of 14 residues. Per germline, CDR1 MGHDK and CDR2 SYGVNS. Trimming took off 4 bases at V and 6 bases at J, with 15 bases between the two ends. The CDR3 coding sequence is TGTGCCAGCAGTGGGCCGGGGGATGCAAATGGCTACACCTTC. It encodes CASSGPGDANGYTF.

The chain uses TRBV11-3 and TRBJ1-1, with 11 bases matching TRBD1. This CDR3 has 14 amino acids. Germline V gene sequence: CDR1 SGHNT, CDR2 YENEEA. J lost 8 bases, V lost 2 bases, and 4 bases had no gene match. This chain's CDR3 is CASSLMGQGGEAFF. The CDR3, as DNA: TGTGCCAGCAGCTTAATGGGACAGGGGGGAGAAGCTTTCTTT.

V gene TRBV28 combines with J gene TRBJ1-1; D is ambiguous. The CDR3 is 14 residues long. Germline V lookup: CDR1 MDHEN, CDR2 SYDVKM. V lost 6 bases and J lost 2, with 13 bases in between. The CDR3 coding sequence is TGTGCCAGCAGAGTTTCCAGGATTAACACTGAAGCTTTCTTT. It translates to CASRVSRINTEAFF.

The chain has TRBV11-3 and TRBJ2-2, with D unclear. The germline V gene has CDR1 SGHNT and CDR2 YENEEA. The CDR3 loop spans 15 amino acids. Trimming left V 4 bases short and J 1 base short, with 10 bases between. In DNA form, the CDR3 reads TGTGCCAGCAGCTCCACCCGACTGAACACCGGGGAGCTGTTTTTT. This sequence encodes CASSSTRLNTGELFF.

V and J are TRBV7-9 and TRBJ2-2; D might be TRBD2 (6 bases). Trimming shortened V by 5 bases and J by 6 bases, and 19 bases separated the two germline ends. The V gene's germline CDR1 is SEHNR and CDR2 FQNEAQ (reference sequence). The CDR3 covers 16 residues. Here the CDR3 reads CASSPPFGSNAGELFF. CDR3 DNA sequence: TGTGCCAGCAGCCCCCCCTTCGGGAGCAACGCCGGGGAGCTGTTTTTT.

This sequence joins TRBV5-1 and TRBJ2-3; 9 bases are a match to TRBD2. This CDR3 comprises 16 residues. V shed 7 bases, J shed 2 bases, and the junction held 11 bases outside the gene matches. The germline V gene has CDR1 SGHRS and CDR2 YFSETQ. The CDR3 region is CASLMGIAGVTDTQYF. The CDR3, as DNA: TGCGCCAGCCTTATGGGGATAGCGGGGGTCACAGATACGCAGTATTTT. The full variable domain, with the rest looked up from reference TRBV5-1 and TRBJ2-3, is KAGVTQTPRYLIKTRGQQVTLSCSPISGHRSVSWYQQTPGQGLQFLFEYFSETQRNKGNFPGRFSGRQFSNSRSEMNVSTLELGDSALYLCASLMGIAGVTDTQYFGPGTRLTVL.

V usage is TRBV11-2 and J usage is TRBJ1-2; TRBD1 is a possible D gene (5 bases). V gave up 0 bases and J gave up 7 bases, with 12 bases separating them. CDR1 is SGHAT and CDR2 is FQNNGV in the germline V gene. The CDR3 consists of 14 residues. CDR3 sequence reads: CASSLEVQGSGYTF. The CDR3 DNA reads as TGTGCCAGCAGCTTAGAAGTCCAGGGATCTGGCTACACCTTC. Complete variable domain (other parts from reference TRBV11-2 and TRBJ1-2): EAGVAQSPRYKIIEKRQSVAFWCNPISGHATLYWYQQILGQGPKLLIQFQNNGVVDDSQLPKDRFSAERLKGVDSTLKIQPAKLEDSAVYLCASSLEVQGSGYTFGSGTRLTVV.

This CDR3 is CASSPSSGNTEAFF. DNA of the CDR3: TGTGCCAGCAGCCCTAGCTCGGGGAACACTGAAGCTTTCTTT. V and J are TRBV7-2 and TRBJ1-1; D unresolved. The germline V gene encodes CDR1 SGHTA and CDR2 FQGNSA. CDR3 length equals 14 residues. The V end was cut by 5 bases, the J end by 1 base, with 11 bases between.

This clone was picked up a small number of times. The rearrangement uses TRBV6-1 and TRBJ2-7; TRBD1 matches 7 bases. This CDR3 contains 15 residues. After removal of 4 bases from V and 1 base from J, the junction contained 7 bases not matched to a gene. Germline lookup yields CDR1 MNHNS and CDR2 SASEGT. The chain's CDR3 is CASSAYGQASYEQYF. The CDR3 bases are TGTGCCAGCAGTGCCTACGGACAGGCTTCCTACGAGCAGTACTTC.

The CDR3 spells CANRQGRVYEQYF. In DNA form, the CDR3 reads TGTGCCAACCGACAGGGTAGGGTCTACGAGCAGTACTTC. The rearrangement links TRBV6-5 to TRBJ2-5; the match to TRBD1 covers 7 bases. The end of the DNA fits TRBJ2-7 better, so the J call may be wrong. Germline loops: CDR1 MNHEY, CDR2 SVGAGI. The CDR3 has 13 residues.